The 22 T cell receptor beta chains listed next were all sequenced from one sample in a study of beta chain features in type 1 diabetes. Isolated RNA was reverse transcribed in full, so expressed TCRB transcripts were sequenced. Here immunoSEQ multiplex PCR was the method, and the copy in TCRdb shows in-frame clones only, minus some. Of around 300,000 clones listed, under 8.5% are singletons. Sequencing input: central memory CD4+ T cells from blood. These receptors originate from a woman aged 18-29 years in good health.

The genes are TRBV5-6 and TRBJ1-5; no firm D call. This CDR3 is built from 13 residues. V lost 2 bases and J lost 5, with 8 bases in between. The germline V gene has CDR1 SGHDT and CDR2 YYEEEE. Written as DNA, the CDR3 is TGTGCCAGCAGCTTTAGGTTAGATCAGCCCCAGCATTTT. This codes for CASSFRLDQPQHF.

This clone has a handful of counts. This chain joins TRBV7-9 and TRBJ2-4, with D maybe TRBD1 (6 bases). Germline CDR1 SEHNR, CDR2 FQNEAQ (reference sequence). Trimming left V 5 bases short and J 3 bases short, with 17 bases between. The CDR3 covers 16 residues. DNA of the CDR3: TGTGCCAGCAGCCCCGAACAGGGCCAGGGCAAAAACATTCAGTACTTC. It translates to CASSPEQGQGKNIQYF.

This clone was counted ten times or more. The DNA of the CDR3 is TGTGCCAGCTCACCAGAGGGACAGGGGAGCGGCTACACCTTC. This translates into CASSPEGQGSGYTF. The chain has TRBV18 and TRBJ1-2, with 10 bases fitting TRBD1. This CDR3 contains 14 residues. Germline values: CDR1 KGHSH, CDR2 LQKENI. With V trimmed by 2 bases and J by 8 bases, 5 bases remained unmatched.

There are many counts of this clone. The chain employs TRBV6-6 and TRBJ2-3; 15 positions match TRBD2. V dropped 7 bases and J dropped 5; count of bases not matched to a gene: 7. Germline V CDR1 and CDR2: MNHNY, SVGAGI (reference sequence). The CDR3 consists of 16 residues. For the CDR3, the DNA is TGTGCCAGCACAAAGGGACTAGCGGGAGGCGAAGATACGCAGTATTTT. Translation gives CASTKGLAGGEDTQYF.

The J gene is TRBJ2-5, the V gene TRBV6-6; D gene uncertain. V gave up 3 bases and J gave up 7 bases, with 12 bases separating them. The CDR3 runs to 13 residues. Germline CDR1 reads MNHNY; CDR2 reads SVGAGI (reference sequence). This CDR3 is CASSYPGEGTQYF. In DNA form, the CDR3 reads TGTGCCAGCAGTTATCCTGGGGAAGGGACCCAGTACTTC.

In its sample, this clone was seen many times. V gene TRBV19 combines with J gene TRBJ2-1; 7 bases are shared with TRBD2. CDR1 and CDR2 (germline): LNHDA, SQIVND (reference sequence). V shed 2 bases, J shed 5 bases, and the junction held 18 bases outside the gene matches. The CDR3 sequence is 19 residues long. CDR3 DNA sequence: TGTGCCAGTAGTATAAGAGGGAGGGTATTATCCAACGTGGACAATGAGCAGTTCTTC. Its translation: CASSIRGRVLSNVDNEQFF.

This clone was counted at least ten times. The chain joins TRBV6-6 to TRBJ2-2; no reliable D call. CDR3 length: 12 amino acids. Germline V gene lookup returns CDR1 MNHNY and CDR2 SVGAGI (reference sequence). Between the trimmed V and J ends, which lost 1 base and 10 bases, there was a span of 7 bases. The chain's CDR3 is CASSYYGPELFF. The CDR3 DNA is TGTGCCAGCAGTTACTACGGTCCGGAGCTGTTTTTT.

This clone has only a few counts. The CDR3 protein is CASSPPSSGANEQFF. CDR3 in DNA: TGTGCCAGCTCACCACCGTCTAGCGGGGCCAATGAGCAGTTCTTC. The V gene is TRBV18, the J gene TRBJ2-1, with 9 bases identical to TRBD2. The germline CDR1 and CDR2 sequences are KGHSH and LQKENI. The length of the CDR3 is 15 residues. Trimming cost V 0 bases and J 6 bases; bases outside gene matches: 3.

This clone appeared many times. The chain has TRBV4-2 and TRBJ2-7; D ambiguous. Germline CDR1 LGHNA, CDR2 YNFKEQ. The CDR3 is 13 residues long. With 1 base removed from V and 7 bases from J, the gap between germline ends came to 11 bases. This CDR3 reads CASSQAKHLEQYF. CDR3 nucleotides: TGTGCCAGCAGCCAAGCAAAGCATTTAGAGCAGTACTTC.

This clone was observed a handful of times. The CDR3, as DNA: TGTGCCAGCAGCTTGGGAGATTATAGCAATCAGCCCCAGCATTTT. This gives the protein CASSLGDYSNQPQHF. The gene calls are TRBV7-8 and TRBJ1-5; D not resolved. Germline V gene sequence: CDR1 SGHVS, CDR2 FQNEAQ. V was cut by 3 bases and J by 0 bases, with 9 bases left in between. The CDR3 contains 15 residues. The complete variable domain, with remaining parts taken from reference TRBV7-8 and TRBJ1-5, reads GAGVSQSPRYKVAKRGQDVALRCDPISGHVSLFWYQQALGQGPEFLTYFQNEAQLDKSGLPSDRFFAERPEGSVSTLKIQRTQQEDSAVYLCASSLGDYSNQPQHFGDGTRLSIL.

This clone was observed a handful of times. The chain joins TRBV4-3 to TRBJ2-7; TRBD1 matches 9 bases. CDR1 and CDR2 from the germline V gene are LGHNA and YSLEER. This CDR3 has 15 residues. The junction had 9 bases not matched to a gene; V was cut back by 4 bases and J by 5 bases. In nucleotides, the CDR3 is TGCGCCAGCAGCCCCAGTTGGACAGGGGAGGACGAGCAGTACTTC. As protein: CASSPSWTGEDEQYF.

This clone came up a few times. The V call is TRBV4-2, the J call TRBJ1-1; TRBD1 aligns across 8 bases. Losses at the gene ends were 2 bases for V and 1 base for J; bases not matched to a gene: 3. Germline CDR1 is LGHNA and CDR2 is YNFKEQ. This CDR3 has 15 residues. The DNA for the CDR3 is TGTGCCAGCAGCCAACCGGGACAGGCGAACACTGAAGCTTTCTTT. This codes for CASSQPGQANTEAFF.

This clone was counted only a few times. This chain's CDR3 is CASSMGQGLSSGNTIYF. The CDR3 DNA is TGTGCCAGCAGTATGGGACAGGGGTTAAGTTCCGGAAACACCATATATTTT. The chain is built from TRBV7-9 and TRBJ1-3, with 10 bases lining up with TRBD1. The CDR3 extends over 17 amino acids. Looked up from germline, CDR1 is SEHNR and CDR2 is FQNEAQ (reference sequence). Trimming removed 6 bases from V and 4 bases from J; junction bases left unmatched: 12. Variable domain in full (rest from reference TRBV7-9 and TRBJ1-3): DTGVSQNPRHKITKRGQNVTFRCDPISEHNRLYWYRQTLGQGPEFLTYFQNEAQLEKSRLLSDRFSAERPKGSFSTLEIQRTEQGDSAMYLCASSMGQGLSSGNTIYFGEGSWLTVV.

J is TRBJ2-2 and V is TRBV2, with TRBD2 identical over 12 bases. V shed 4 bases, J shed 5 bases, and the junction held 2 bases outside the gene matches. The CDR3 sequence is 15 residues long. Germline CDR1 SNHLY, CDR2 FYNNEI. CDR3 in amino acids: CASSAGLAGTGELFF. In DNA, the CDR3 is TGTGCCAGCAGTGCAGGACTAGCGGGGACCGGGGAGCTGTTTTTT.

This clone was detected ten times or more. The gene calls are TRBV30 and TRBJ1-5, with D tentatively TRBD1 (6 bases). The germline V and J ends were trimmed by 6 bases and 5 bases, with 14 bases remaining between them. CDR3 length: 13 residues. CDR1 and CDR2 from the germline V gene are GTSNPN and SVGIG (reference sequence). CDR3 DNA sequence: TGTGCCTGCAGCTCCGGGGGCCATCAGCCCCAGCATTTT. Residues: CACSSGGHQPQHF.

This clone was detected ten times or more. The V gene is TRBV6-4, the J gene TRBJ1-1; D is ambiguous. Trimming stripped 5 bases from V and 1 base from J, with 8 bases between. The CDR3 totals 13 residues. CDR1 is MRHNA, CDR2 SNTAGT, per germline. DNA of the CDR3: TGTGCCAGCAGTCACAGAGAGAACACTGAAGCTTTCTTT. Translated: CASSHRENTEAFF.

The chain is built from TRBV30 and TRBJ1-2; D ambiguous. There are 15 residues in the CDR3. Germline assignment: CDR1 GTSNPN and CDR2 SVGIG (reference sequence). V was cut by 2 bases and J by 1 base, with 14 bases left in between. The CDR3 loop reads CAWSKNRGFNYGYTF. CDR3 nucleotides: TGTGCCTGGAGTAAGAACCGGGGATTTAACTATGGCTACACCTTC. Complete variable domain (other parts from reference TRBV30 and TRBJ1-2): SQTIHQWPATLVQPVGSPLSLECTVEGTSNPNLYWYRQAAGRGLQLLFYSVGIGQISSEVPQNLSASRPQDRQFILSSKKLLLSDSGFYLCAWSKNRGFNYGYTFGSGTRLTVV.

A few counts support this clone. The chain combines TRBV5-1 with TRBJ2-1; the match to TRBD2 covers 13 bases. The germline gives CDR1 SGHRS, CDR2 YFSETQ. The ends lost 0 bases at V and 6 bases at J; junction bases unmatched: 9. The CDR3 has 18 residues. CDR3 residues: CASSLVGLAGEGGNEQFF. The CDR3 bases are TGCGCCAGCAGCTTGGTAGGACTAGCGGGAGAAGGAGGCAATGAGCAGTTCTTC.

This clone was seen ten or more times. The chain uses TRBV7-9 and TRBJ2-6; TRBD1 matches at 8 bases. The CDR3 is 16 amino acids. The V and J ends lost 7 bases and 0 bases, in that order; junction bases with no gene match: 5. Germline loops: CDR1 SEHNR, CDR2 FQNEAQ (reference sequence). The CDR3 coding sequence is TGTGCCAGCACCCGACAGGGGTCCTCTGGGGCCAACGTCCTGACTTTC. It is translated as CASTRQGSSGANVLTF.

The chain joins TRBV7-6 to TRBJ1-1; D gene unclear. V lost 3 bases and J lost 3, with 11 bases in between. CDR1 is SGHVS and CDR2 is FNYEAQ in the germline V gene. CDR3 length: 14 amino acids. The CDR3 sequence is CASSLIRVDTEAFF. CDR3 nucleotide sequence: TGTGCCAGCAGCTTGATTAGGGTGGACACTGAAGCTTTCTTT.

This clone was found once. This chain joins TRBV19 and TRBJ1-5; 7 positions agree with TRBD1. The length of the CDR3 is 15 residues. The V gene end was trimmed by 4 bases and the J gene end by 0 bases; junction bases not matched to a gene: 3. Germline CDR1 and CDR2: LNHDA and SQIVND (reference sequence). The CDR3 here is CASSRDSYSNQPQHF. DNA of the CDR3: TGTGCCAGTAGTAGGGACAGCTATAGCAATCAGCCCCAGCATTTT.

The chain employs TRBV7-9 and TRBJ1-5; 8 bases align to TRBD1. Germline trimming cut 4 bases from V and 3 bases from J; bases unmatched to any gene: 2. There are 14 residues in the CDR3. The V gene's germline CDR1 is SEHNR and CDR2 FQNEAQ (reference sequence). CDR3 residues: CASSSQGDNQPQHF. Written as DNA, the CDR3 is TGTGCCAGCAGCTCACAGGGGGACAATCAGCCCCAGCATTTT.